These 20 T cell receptor beta chains came from one sample sequenced in a study of T cells in Graves' hyperthyroidism and ophthalmopathy. TCR beta CDR3 region amplification was performed from RNA transcripts. RT-PCR in the first round (using the HTBI primer set) targeted the TCR CDR3. TCRdb fed the multiplex PCR reads into MiXCR, producing one record per CDR3 protein. The sample lists around 720,000 distinct CDR3 sequences, approximately 40% occurring once. The sequenced material came from blood. These receptors were collected from a woman between 35 and 50 years old with Graves' hyperthyroidism.

The rearrangement links TRBV20-1 to TRBJ2-5; D might be TRBD2 (5 bases). The CDR3 covers 12 residues. CDR1 is DFQATT and CDR2 is SNEGSKA in the germline V gene (reference sequence). With 3 bases removed from V and 4 bases from J, the gap between germline ends came to 9 bases. CDR3 sequence reads: CSAREEGETQYF. DNA of the CDR3: TGCAGTGCTAGGGAGGAAGGAGAGACCCAGTACTTC.

This clonotype was counted ten times or more. The chain is built from TRBV6-5 and TRBJ1-2, with 8 bases aligning to TRBD1. The CDR3 length is 11 residues. In germline, CDR1 is MNHEY, CDR2 SVGAGI. Unmatched junction bases numbered 2, after V lost 7 bases and J lost 7 bases. As DNA, the CDR3 is TGTGCCAGCAACGACAGGGGTGGCTACACCTTC. This gives the protein CASNDRGGYTF.

The V call is TRBV6-5, the J call TRBJ2-3; D may be TRBD1 or TRBD2 (5 bases each). Germline V CDR1 and CDR2: MNHEY, SVGAGI. This CDR3 region has 14 residues. The V end lost 9 bases, the J end lost 6 bases, and 19 bases lay between the germline ends. CDR3 nucleotides: TGTGCCAGTTACCGGGACCCACCCCCGGATACGCAGTATTTT. Its translation is CASYRDPPPDTQYF.

The rearrangement joins TRBV7-9 to TRBJ2-5; 8 positions agree with TRBD2. CDR1 is SEHNR, CDR2 FQNEAQ, per germline (reference sequence). The CDR3 runs 19 residues. V lost 5 bases to trimming and J lost 2 bases; unmatched junction nucleotides: 19. The DNA for the CDR3 is TGTGCCAGCAGCCACGGAGCGAGCCGGGGGGGAGGGGAGCAAGAGACCCAGTACTTC. Protein sequence: CASSHGASRGGGEQETQYF.

V gene TRBV19 combines with J gene TRBJ1-5, with D possibly matching TRBD1 (6 bases). This CDR3 spans 15 amino acids. Trimming shortened V by 9 bases and J by 4 bases, and 19 bases separated the two germline ends. Looked up from germline, CDR1 is LNHDA and CDR2 is SQIVND (reference sequence). As DNA, the CDR3 is TGTGCCAGCACTGGGGGGCCTGACCCGAATCAGCCCCAGCATTTT. This translates into CASTGGPDPNQPQHF.

This clonotype showed up many times. The genes are TRBV6-2 or TRBV6-3 and TRBJ2-7; 8 positions match TRBD2. Germline V gene lookup returns CDR1 MNHEY and CDR2 SVGEGT. V lost 2 bases, J lost 3 bases, and 9 bases stayed unmatched. The CDR3 is made up of 16 amino acids. The CDR3 protein is CASSYVPAGANYEQYF. The CDR3 region has the DNA TGTGCCAGCAGTTACGTCCCAGCGGGGGCAAACTACGAGCAGTACTTC.

This clonotype was detected many times. The chain carries TRBV7-6 and TRBJ1-5; 8 bases fit TRBD1. The V and J ends lost 4 bases and 0 bases, in that order; junction bases with no gene match: 8. Germline lookup yields CDR1 SGHVS and CDR2 FNYEAQ. CDR3 length: 17 amino acids. CDR3 loop: CASSYGQGDYSNQPQHF. In DNA form, the CDR3 reads TGTGCCAGCAGCTATGGACAGGGCGATTATAGCAATCAGCCCCAGCATTTT. The full variable domain, in which reference TRBV7-6 and TRBJ1-5 provide the parts outside the CDR3, is GAGVSQSPRYKVTKRGQDVALRCDPISGHVSLYWYRQALGQGPEFLTYFNYEAQQDKSGLPNDRFSAERPEGSISTLTIQRTEQRDSAMYRCASSYGQGDYSNQPQHFGDGTRLSIL.

The genes are TRBV7-2 and TRBJ1-2; D is perhaps TRBD1 (5 bases). Trimming took 3 bases from V and 4 from J, leaving 12 bases between them. This CDR3 has 14 residues. Germline-derived CDR1 and CDR2 are SGHTA and FQGNSA. CDR3 nucleotide sequence: TGTGCCAGCAGCTTCAACAGGCGTTCCTATGGCTACACCTTC. As protein: CASSFNRRSYGYTF.

Comment on this clonotype: The junction shows a germline mismatch at one end, possibly a read error. V gene TRBV20-1 combines with J gene TRBJ2-7; 9 nucleotides line up with TRBD2. There are 13 residues in the CDR3. The germline gives CDR1 DFQATT, CDR2 SNEGSKA (reference sequence). The CDR3 region is CSVPGREGYGQYF. DNA for the CDR3: TGCAGTGTCCCCGGGCGGGAGGGCTACGGGCAGTATTTC.

This clonotype was counted a few times. V usage is TRBV4-2 and J usage is TRBJ1-5; D is possibly TRBD1 (5 bases). The CDR3 sequence is 15 residues long. V lost 0 bases and J lost 5, with 11 bases in between. Germline V gene lookup returns CDR1 LGHNA and CDR2 YNFKEQ. The CDR3 loop is CASSQDIGAYQPQHF. CDR3 DNA: TGTGCCAGCAGCCAAGATATAGGGGCGTATCAGCCCCAGCATTTT.

The chain joins TRBV6-2 or TRBV6-3 to TRBJ1-5; D is possibly TRBD1 (6 bases). The germline V gene has CDR1 MNHEY and CDR2 SVGEGT. The CDR3 covers 13 residues. V lost 6 bases and J 11 bases, leaving 17 bases between the germline ends. The chain's CDR3 is CASSSDSQETQHF. The CDR3 DNA reads TGTGCCAGCAGCTCGGACAGCCAAGAGACCCAGCATTTT.

This sequence joins TRBV10-3 and TRBJ2-6; 8 nucleotides line up with TRBD1. V lost 11 bases and J lost 2; bases outside the gene matches: 2. CDR3 length equals 13 residues. Germline CDR1 and CDR2: ENHRY and SYGVKD. CDR3: CALTGAGANVLTF. In DNA, the CDR3 is TGTGCCCTGACAGGGGCTGGGGCCAACGTCCTGACTTTC.

Concerning this clonotype: A junction boundary mismatches the germline segment, possibly from a read error. The chain recombines TRBV12-3 or TRBV12-4 with TRBJ2-5, with TRBD2 as a possible D gene (7 bases). The CDR3 is 11 amino acids. The CDR3 DNA sequence: TGTGCCAGCCGAGGGGGGGAGACCCAGTCCTTC. Residues: CASRGGETQSF.

This clonotype was seen only a few times. The chain employs TRBV29-1 and TRBJ2-2, with D perhaps TRBD1 (6 bases). The V end was cut by 5 bases, the J end by 1 base, with 8 bases between. Germline lookup yields CDR1 SQVTM and CDR2 ANQGSEA. The CDR3 is made up of 13 amino acids. CDR3 amino acids: CSVLGQNTGELFF. As DNA, the CDR3 is TGCAGCGTTCTGGGACAGAACACCGGGGAGCTGTTTTTT.

This clonotype was counted many times. The V and J genes are TRBV7-8 and TRBJ2-7, with D unresolved. Germline assignment: CDR1 SGHVS and CDR2 FQNEAQ. The CDR3 covers 11 residues. V dropped 1 base and J dropped 6 bases, with 4 bases sitting between them. The CDR3 DNA sequence: TGTGCCAGCAGCTTAGTAGTCGAGCAGTACTTC. This encodes CASSLVVEQYF. Supplemented by reference TRBV7-8 and TRBJ2-7, the full variable domain reads GAGVSQSPRYKVAKRGQDVALRCDPISGHVSLFWYQQALGQGPEFLTYFQNEAQLDKSGLPSDRFFAERPEGSVSTLKIQRTQQEDSAVYLCASSLVVEQYFGPGTRLTVT.

Details on this clonotype: A much larger clone lies a single base off, so this may be a read error. The chain carries TRBV10-3 and TRBJ1-4, with 7 nucleotides matching TRBD1. The CDR3 is 14 residues long. The V gene's germline CDR1 is ENHRY and CDR2 SYGVKD. The CDR3 region is CAIRATGVYEKLVF. CDR3 sequence (DNA): TGTGCCATCAGAGCTACAGGGGTGTATGAAAAACTGGTTTTT.

This clonotype was detected ten times or more. The rearrangement uses TRBV7-9 and TRBJ2-7; 8 nucleotides align to TRBD1. There are 12 residues in the CDR3. Germline V gene lookup returns CDR1 SEHNR and CDR2 FQNEAQ (reference sequence). The V and J ends lost 3 bases and 10 bases, in that order; junction bases with no gene match: 5. The CDR3 region is CASSFGQGGQYF. The CDR3 nucleotides read TGTGCCAGCAGCTTCGGACAGGGAGGTCAGTACTTC.

Turning to this clonotype: A read error may produce the germline difference seen at one junction end. V usage is TRBV7-2 and J usage is TRBJ1-3; the match to TRBD1 covers 10 bases. Per germline, CDR1 SGHTA and CDR2 FQGNSA. The CDR3 is 15 residues long. The CDR3 protein is CASSFDRGRRNTIYF. CDR3 in DNA: TGTGCCAGCAGCTTTGACAGGGGGCGAAGAAACACTATATATTTT.

On this clonotype itself: This sequence may be a read error, since a much larger clone differs from it by one base. This chain links TRBV5-6 with TRBJ2-7, with D unresolved. The germline V gene encodes CDR1 SGHDT and CDR2 YYEEEE. The CDR3 totals 13 residues. V shed 1 base and J shed 2 bases, with 7 bases lying between them. The CDR3 loop is CASSLRLTYEQYF. The DNA of the CDR3 is TGTGCCAGCAGCTTGAGACTGACCTACGAGCAGTACTTC.

This clonotype was recorded many times. The chain combines TRBV20-1 with TRBJ2-7; weak D call: TRBD1 (6 bases). Germline CDR1 reads DFQATT; CDR2 reads SNEGSKA (reference sequence). The CDR3 runs 13 residues. The V end lost 5 bases, the J end lost 2 bases, and 13 bases lay between the germline ends. The CDR3 here is CSAPGQRPYEQYF. Written as DNA, the CDR3 is TGCAGTGCTCCTGGACAGCGTCCCTACGAGCAGTACTTC.